Sequencing of this TCR beta chain was carried out in a study of tumor and adjacent non-tumor tissue in lung cancer. The wider study: The cohort had 12 adenocarcinoma, 2 squamous cell and 1 small cell patients. Findings of the study overall: Shorter survival was associated with higher TCR diversity in tumors. Top 100 clones took a larger repertoire share in normal lung.

A word on this clonotype: Antigen specificity is unknown. Since a much larger clone is just one base distant, this may be a read error.

The library came from three nested PCR rounds adapted from ARM-PCR protocols. TCRdb re-called the multiplex PCR reads through MiXCR, storing one row per CDR3 protein. Of 75,000 to 100,000 distinct CDR3 sequences in the sample, 67% are singletons; the top ten hold approximately 20%. This sample's RNA came from whole unsorted tissue. Germline CDR1 MNHEY, CDR2 SVGEGT. The CDR3 covers 14 residues. Sequencing was carried out using lung tumor tissue. V and J are TRBV6-2 or TRBV6-3 and TRBJ2-1, with TRBD1 identical over 7 bases. The TCR originated in a man aged 60-69 years with non-small cell lung cancer. The CDR3 protein is CVSSYSTPGGEQFF. The DNA of the CDR3 is TGTGTCAGCAGTTACTCGACCCCAGGGGGTGAGCAGTTCTTC.